The 2 T cell receptor beta chains given below trace back to one sample, sequenced in a study of T cell responses to AZD1222 COVID-19 vaccine. Data came from immunoSEQ multiplex PCR; TCRdb stores just in-frame clones and leaves some out. In the table there are 90,000 to 150,000 clones, around 90% of which are singletons. The specimen was peripheral blood, collected on day 0 of AZD1222 vaccination. The receptors were sampled from an adult in good health.

The J gene is TRBJ1-1, the V gene TRBV2; a weak D match, TRBD1 (5 bases). Trimming shortened V by 5 bases and J by 1 base, and 11 bases separated the two germline ends. The germline CDR1 and CDR2 sequences are SNHLY and FYNNEI. This CDR3 spans 14 amino acids. The chain's CDR3 is CASSSGRANTEAFF. The CDR3 DNA reads as TGTGCCAGCAGTTCGGGCAGGGCGAACACTGAAGCTTTCTTT.

This clone was seen once. The chain has TRBV28 and TRBJ2-7; weak D call: TRBD2 (5 bases). The CDR3 covers 15 residues. The V end was cut by 4 bases, the J end by 5 bases, with 18 bases between. Germline V gene data show CDR1 as MDHEN and CDR2 as SYDVKM. In nucleotides, the CDR3 is TGTGCCAGCAGTTCCGGAACGGGAATCCGAGACGAGCAGTACTTC. Its translation is CASSSGTGIRDEQYF.